Listed below are T cell receptor beta chains from one sample, sequenced in a study of T cell changes during pregnancy in multiple sclerosis. Assay used: immunoSEQ multiplex PCR; TCRdb lists only in-frame clones, some missing. The sample has about 43,000 clones, approximately 87% seen once; the top ten hold around 4.7%. Specimen: peripheral blood, collected in the second trimester of pregnancy. Receptor source: a female donor in good health, enrolled as a control in a pregnancy study. The CDR3 runs from the conserved cysteine through the conserved F or W. The D gene is left open where the match is weak. Clone size, where shown, is once, few, many, or a class for clones that have expanded.

CDR3 DNA: TGTGCCTGGAGTACGGGACAGGGAAACTATGGCTACACCTTC
CDR3 protein: CAWSTGQGNYGYTF
J gene: TRBJ1-2
D gene: TRBD1
V gene: TRBV30
clone size: .

CDR3 DNA: TGTGCCAGCTCACCACTGGGATCGGGACAGATGAACACTGAAGCTTTCTTT
CDR3 protein: CASSPLGSGQMNTEAFF
J gene: TRBJ1-1
D gene: TRBD1
V gene: TRBV18
clone size: few

CDR3 DNA: TGCGCCAGCAGCCCTAGGGGGGGGGCGGAAACCTCTGAAAAACTGTTTTTT
CDR3 protein: CASSPRGGAETSEKLFF
J gene: TRBJ1-4
D gene: .
V gene: TRBV4-1
clone size: once

CDR3 DNA: TGTGCCAGCAGCTTTAACAGGGGGCAGAGGGAGACCCAGTACTTC
CDR3 protein: CASSFNRGQRETQYF
J gene: TRBJ2-5
D gene: TRBD1
V gene: TRBV5-4
clone size: .

CDR3 DNA: TGTGCCAGCAGCCCGCGGGGGGACCCAGATACGCAGTATTTT
CDR3 protein: CASSPRGDPDTQYF
J gene: TRBJ2-3
D gene: TRBD2
V gene: TRBV7-9
clone size: .

CDR3 DNA: TGCGCCAGCTCACCGGGACAGAGCACAGATACGCAGTATTTT
CDR3 protein: CASSPGQSTDTQYF
J gene: TRBJ2-3
D gene: TRBD1
V gene: TRBV5-1
clone size: .

CDR3 DNA: TGTGCCAGCAACACCGACAGGGTCCCCTACGAGCAGTACTTC
CDR3 protein: CASNTDRVPYEQYF
J gene: TRBJ2-7
D gene: TRBD1
V gene: TRBV5-4
clone size: .

CDR3 DNA: TGTGCCAGCAGCCCACAGAGCGGGGGCTCCTACGAGCAGTACTTC
CDR3 protein: CASSPQSGGSYEQYF
J gene: TRBJ2-7
D gene: TRBD2
V gene: TRBV7-2
clone size: .

CDR3 DNA: TGTGCCAGCAGTTACTCGGAGGTACAAGAGACCCAGTACTTC
CDR3 protein: CASSYSEVQETQYF
J gene: TRBJ2-5
D gene: .
V gene: TRBV6-5
clone size: .

CDR3 DNA: TGTGCCATCAGTCTAGCGGGGGCTAGCACAGATACGCAGTATTTT
CDR3 protein: CAISLAGASTDTQYF
J gene: TRBJ2-3
D gene: TRBD2
V gene: TRBV10-3
clone size: .

CDR3 DNA: TGTGCCAGCACTGCTACGAACACCGGGGAGCTGTTTTTT
CDR3 protein: CASTATNTGELFF
J gene: TRBJ2-2
D gene: .
V gene: TRBV6-5
clone size: .

CDR3 DNA: TGTGCCAGCAGTTACCACCGGACAGGGGGCGAGCAGTACTTC
CDR3 protein: CASSYHRTGGEQYF
J gene: TRBJ2-7
D gene: TRBD1
V gene: TRBV6-5
clone size: .

CDR3 DNA: TGTGCCAGCAACTGGGGCCAGCCTATGAACACTGAAGCTTTCTTT
CDR3 protein: CASNWGQPMNTEAFF
J gene: TRBJ1-1
D gene: .
V gene: TRBV6-6
clone size: .

CDR3 DNA: TGTGCCAGCAGTTACTCGAAGGTCAGGACAGATACGCAGTATTTT
CDR3 protein: CASSYSKVRTDTQYF
J gene: TRBJ2-3
D gene: .
V gene: TRBV6-5
clone size: .

CDR3 DNA: TGCGCCAGCAGCCAAGATCTGGCGGCCCCCTACGAGCAGTACTTC
CDR3 protein: CASSQDLAAPYEQYF
J gene: TRBJ2-7
D gene: .
V gene: TRBV4-3
clone size: .

CDR3 DNA: TGCGCCAGCAGCCAATACGGGACAGGGGCGACAGATACGCAGTATTTT
CDR3 protein: CASSQYGTGATDTQYF
J gene: TRBJ2-3
D gene: TRBD1
V gene: TRBV4-3
clone size: .

CDR3 DNA: TGTGCCAGTAGTATCTGGCTTAACAATGAGCAGTTCTTC
CDR3 protein: CASSIWLNNEQFF
J gene: TRBJ2-1
D gene: .
V gene: TRBV19
clone size: .

CDR3 DNA: TGTGCCAGCAGTTTGAACAGGGCCTATGGCTACACCTTC
CDR3 protein: CASSLNRAYGYTF
J gene: TRBJ1-2
D gene: .
V gene: TRBV27
clone size: .

CDR3 DNA: TGTGCCAGCAGCTTGGCGACAGGGGGGATTAACACTGAAGCTTTCTTT
CDR3 protein: CASSLATGGINTEAFF
J gene: TRBJ1-1
D gene: TRBD1
V gene: TRBV5-4
clone size: .

CDR3 DNA: TGCGCCAGCAGCTTGGGAGGACAGCCTTTCTATGGCTACACCTTC
CDR3 protein: CASSLGGQPFYGYTF
J gene: TRBJ1-2
D gene: .
V gene: TRBV5-1
clone size: once

CDR3 DNA: TGTGCCTGGAGTCCCTGGGGACAGCTGAACACTGAAGCTTTCTTT
CDR3 protein: CAWSPWGQLNTEAFF
J gene: TRBJ1-1
D gene: TRBD1
V gene: TRBV30
clone size: .

CDR3 DNA: TGCGCCAGCAGCCGGACAGGGGCGGTTGACACCGGGGAGCTGTTTTTT
CDR3 protein: CASSRTGAVDTGELFF
J gene: TRBJ2-2
D gene: TRBD1
V gene: TRBV4-1
clone size: .

CDR3 DNA: TGTGCCAGCAGCCGGGTCTACGAGCAGTACTTC
CDR3 protein: CASSRVYEQYF
J gene: TRBJ2-7
D gene: .
V gene: TRBV11-3
clone size: .

CDR3 DNA: TGCGCCAGCAGCTGGGAGGGCACTCCTAACTATGGCTACACCTTC
CDR3 protein: CASSWEGTPNYGYTF
J gene: TRBJ1-2
D gene: .
V gene: TRBV5-1
clone size: .

CDR3 DNA: TGTGCCAGCAGCCTTCTAGACAGGGAAGGAAGCGAGCAGTACTTC
CDR3 protein: CASSLLDREGSEQYF
J gene: TRBJ2-7
D gene: TRBD1
V gene: TRBV5-5
clone size: .

CDR3 DNA: TGTGCCAGCAGCTTAGAGGCTAGCGGGGGGTCCTACAATGAGCAGTTCTTC
CDR3 protein: CASSLEASGGSYNEQFF
J gene: TRBJ2-1
D gene: TRBD2
V gene: TRBV7-2
clone size: once

CDR3 DNA: TGTGCTAGCAGCTTAGCGGTAGGGGCTGGGGGCTACACCTTC
CDR3 protein: CASSLAVGAGGYTF
J gene: TRBJ1-2
D gene: .
V gene: TRBV7-7
clone size: .

CDR3 DNA: TGCAGCGTTGGGGGGCTAGCGGGACTCGATACGCAGTATTTT
CDR3 protein: CSVGGLAGLDTQYF
J gene: TRBJ2-3
D gene: TRBD2
V gene: TRBV29-1
clone size: .

CDR3 DNA: TGTGCCAGCAGCGATGGGAGAGCCAACGTCCTGACTTTC
CDR3 protein: CASSDGRANVLTF
J gene: TRBJ2-6
D gene: .
V gene: TRBV9
clone size: .

CDR3 DNA: TGCAGCGTTGGACAAGCGAACACTGAAGCTTTCTTT
CDR3 protein: CSVGQANTEAFF
J gene: TRBJ1-1
D gene: .
V gene: TRBV29-1
clone size: .

CDR3 DNA: TGTGCCAGAAGCTGGGACACCTACGAGCAGTACTTC
CDR3 protein: CARSWDTYEQYF
J gene: TRBJ2-7
D gene: .
V gene: TRBV5-3
clone size: .

CDR3 DNA: TGTGCCAGCAGCAAGACAGGGTCTTTAACTGGAAACACCATATATTTT
CDR3 protein: CASSKTGSLTGNTIYF
J gene: TRBJ1-3
D gene: TRBD1
V gene: TRBV7-9
clone size: .

CDR3 DNA: TGCGCCAGCAGCCATGGATCGCGGGATAGCACAGATACGCAGTATTTT
CDR3 protein: CASSHGSRDSTDTQYF
J gene: TRBJ2-3
D gene: .
V gene: TRBV5-1
clone size: .

CDR3 DNA: TGTGCCAGCAGCTTAACGAGCCCCACCTATCAGCCCCAGCATTTT
CDR3 protein: CASSLTSPTYQPQHF
J gene: TRBJ1-5
D gene: .
V gene: TRBV7-2
clone size: .

CDR3 DNA: TGTGCCAGTAGTAATCGGGCAGGGCCGTCTGGAAACACCATATATTTT
CDR3 protein: CASSNRAGPSGNTIYF
J gene: TRBJ1-3
D gene: .
V gene: TRBV19
clone size: .

CDR3 DNA: TGCGCCAGCAGCTTGGTGGACTCTAAGGACACCATATATTTT
CDR3 protein: CASSLVDSKDTIYF
J gene: TRBJ1-3
D gene: .
V gene: TRBV5-1
clone size: .

CDR3 DNA: TGTGCCAGCAGCTTATGGAGTCTAGGACAGGGGAACTATGGCTACACCTTC
CDR3 protein: CASSLWSLGQGNYGYTF
J gene: TRBJ1-2
D gene: TRBD1
V gene: TRBV7-2
clone size: .

CDR3 DNA: TGTGCCAGCAGGACAGGGGGCGCCGATACGCAGTATTTT
CDR3 protein: CASRTGGADTQYF
J gene: TRBJ2-3
D gene: TRBD1
V gene: TRBV25-1
clone size: .

CDR3 DNA: TGTGCCAGCAGCCCTGGTAGCGGGGGTGGTCGCTCCTACAATGAGCAGTTCTTC
CDR3 protein: CASSPGSGGGRSYNEQFF
J gene: TRBJ2-1
D gene: TRBD2
V gene: TRBV7-2
clone size: .

CDR3 DNA: TGTGCCAGTTCCCAGGGGGTAAAACTGTTTTTT
CDR3 protein: CASSQGVKLFF
J gene: TRBJ1-4
D gene: TRBD1
V gene: TRBV14
clone size: .

CDR3 DNA: TGTGCCAGCAGCTTACGGGGGGGGTCCCAAGAGACCCAGTACTTC
CDR3 protein: CASSLRGGSQETQYF
J gene: TRBJ2-5
D gene: TRBD2
V gene: TRBV7-7
clone size: .

CDR3 DNA: TGTGCCAGCTCAGTGGCCAGGGGCACTGAAGCTTTCTTT
CDR3 protein: CASSVARGTEAFF
J gene: TRBJ1-1
D gene: .
V gene: TRBV18
clone size: .